This TCR beta chain was sequenced for a study of regulatory T cells in long-lasting Graves disease. Study-wide results and limits: There was favoring of TRBV28, TRBJ1-2 and TRBJ2-5 in persistent disease.

iRepertoire HTBI primers and Arm-PCR of CDR3 regions built TCR beta libraries. TCRdb called the multiplex PCR reads again in MiXCR, with one record for every CDR3 protein. This table has more than 450,000 distinct CDR3 sequences, approximately 12% appearing once. The table lists this clonotype with many counts. Its target is not known. The time point denotes: newly diagnosed GD, antithyroid drugs for less than 3 months. Scientists built the TCR library using RNA that was extracted from PBMCs. The CDR3 totals 16 residues. Germline V gene data show CDR1 as MNHEY and CDR2 as SMNVEV (reference sequence). With 5 bases clipped from V and 5 bases from J, the junction kept 9 bases outside the gene matches. These sequences were also reported in another study, on T cells in Graves' hyperthyroidism and ophthalmopathy. Turning to that study: Stable Graves' hyperthyroidism denoted no ophthalmopathy progression over 18 months. Investigators excluded patients with uncontrolled infection, other autoimmune disease, pregnancy or lactation. Most clonotypes that expanded in the thyroid above 0.001 also showed up in blood.

The receptor was isolated from a woman aged 25 to 45 with Graves disease. Sequenced material: peripheral blood mononuclear cells (PBMCs), taken at new diagnosis, from a patient treated with antithyroid drugs. The chain combines TRBV27 with TRBJ1-6, with 7 positions matching TRBD1. The CDR3 loop reads CASSTYRGGNNSPLHF. DNA of the CDR3: TGTGCCAGCAGTACTTACAGGGGTGGTAATAATTCACCCCTCCACTTT.